Presented here are 29 T cell receptor beta chains from one specimen sequenced in a study of shared clonotypes between healthy human individuals. Only in-frame clones appear in the TCRdb table, and some are missing; sequencing was by immunoSEQ multiplex PCR. Of around 2.1 million clones listed, under 95% were seen once; the top ten hold 1.5% to 2%. CD45RO-negative cells were positively selected for CCR7, leaving out terminally differentiated effector memory CD45RA+ cells. The sample consisted of naive CD8+ T cells from PBMCs. The receptors were sampled from a young man in good health. Some clones in this sample may be carry-over from other donors' samples.

The chain uses TRBV7-6 and TRBJ2-2, with TRBD2 matching over 9 bases. Germline V gene sequence: CDR1 SGHVS, CDR2 FNYEAQ. Trimming cost V 5 bases and J 5 bases; bases outside gene matches: 18. The CDR3 length is 19 residues. CDR3 sequence (DNA): TGTGCCAGCAGCCTTGGGCCGCCTAGCGGGGTAGGAGGGACCGGGGAGCTGTTTTTT. Protein sequence: CASSLGPPSGVGGTGELFF.

The chain uses TRBV15 and TRBJ1-2; TRBD1 might be the D (5 bases). The CDR3 spans 16 residues. Trimming removed 5 bases from V and 5 bases from J, with 21 bases in between. Germline V gene sequence: CDR1 LNHNV, CDR2 YYDKDF (reference sequence). In nucleotides, the CDR3 is TGTGCCACCAGCCCGGATCAGGGTGGAGGGGCGTATGGCTACACCTTC. Protein sequence: CATSPDQGGGAYGYTF.

The CDR3 here is CASSSTSGPRQVGQYF. The DNA of the CDR3 is TGTGCCAGCAGTTCGACTAGCGGGCCTCGGCAGGTGGGGCAGTACTTC. The chain recombines TRBV27 with TRBJ2-7; 10 bases match TRBD2. Trimming cost V 4 bases and J 9 bases; bases outside gene matches: 15. In germline, CDR1 is MNHEY, CDR2 SMNVEV (reference sequence). The CDR3 consists of 16 residues.

The chain has TRBV7-9 and TRBJ2-7; D remains ambiguous. CDR1 SEHNR and CDR2 FQNEAQ come from the germline V gene (reference sequence). V lost 5 bases and J lost 3, with 20 bases in between. This CDR3 is built from 16 residues. CDR3 amino acids: CASSPESGSDLYEQYF. The CDR3 DNA reads as TGTGCCAGCAGCCCTGAATCCGGGTCGGACCTCTACGAGCAGTACTTC.

This chain connects TRBV28 to TRBJ1-1; D is possibly TRBD1 (5 bases). This CDR3 region has 16 residues. V lost 4 bases and J lost 3, with 18 bases in between. The germline V gene has CDR1 MDHEN and CDR2 SYDVKM. CDR3 nucleotide sequence: TGTGCCAGCAGTTGGGACGACATTACCAGGGACACTGAAGCTTTCTTT. Protein: CASSWDDITRDTEAFF.

The chain links TRBV4-1 to TRBJ2-7, with D possibly being TRBD2 (6 bases). This CDR3 contains 15 residues. Germline values: CDR1 MGHRA, CDR2 YSYEKL. V was cut by 0 bases and J by 6 bases, with 15 bases left in between. The CDR3 DNA reads TGCGCCAGCAGCCAAGACCCCCCTCTGGGGGGCGAGCAGTACTTC. Protein product: CASSQDPPLGGEQYF.

A single count supports this clone. CDR3 coding DNA: TGTGCCAGCAGCTTGAAACTTCGGAGGGGAGACTACGAGCAGTACTTC. Protein: CASSLKLRRGDYEQYF. The chain links TRBV5-6 to TRBJ2-7, with D perhaps TRBD2 (6 bases). The CDR3 runs to 16 residues. Trimming removed 1 base at V and 3 bases at J, with 17 bases between. Germline loops: CDR1 SGHDT, CDR2 YYEEEE. Variable domain in full (rest from reference TRBV5-6 and TRBJ2-7): DAGVTQSPTHLIKTRGQQVTLRCSPKSGHDTVSWYQQALGQGPQFIFQYYEEEERQRGNFPDRFSGHQFPNYSSELNVNALLLGDSALYLCASSLKLRRGDYEQYFGPGTRLTVT.

The chain joins TRBV28 to TRBJ2-5, with D perhaps TRBD2 (5 bases). Between the trimmed V and J ends, which lost 5 bases and 3 bases, there was a span of 22 bases. The germline V gene has CDR1 MDHEN and CDR2 SYDVKM. The CDR3 runs to 17 residues. This chain's CDR3 is CASSPPGGGRPEETQYF. DNA of the CDR3: TGTGCCAGCAGTCCGCCCGGAGGTGGGCGCCCTGAAGAGACCCAGTACTTC.

The V gene is TRBV2, the J gene TRBJ2-6; D is unclear. Germline CDR1 SNHLY, CDR2 FYNNEI. V lost 6 bases and J 0 bases, leaving 9 bases between the germline ends. The CDR3 extends over 15 amino acids. This CDR3 reads CASSDPGSGANVLTF. In DNA, the CDR3 is TGTGCCAGCAGCGACCCAGGCTCTGGGGCCAACGTCCTGACTTTC.

V is TRBV7-9 and J is TRBJ1-3; no definite D call. V lost 3 bases and J 2 bases, leaving 14 bases between the germline ends. Germline CDR1 is SEHNR and CDR2 is FQNEAQ (reference sequence). The CDR3 spans 16 residues. This CDR3 is CASSLIKPSAGNTIYF. The CDR3 DNA is TGTGCCAGCAGCTTGATCAAGCCATCAGCTGGAAACACCATATATTTT. The full variable domain, its missing parts supplied by reference TRBV7-9 and TRBJ1-3, is DTGVSQNPRHKITKRGQNVTFRCDPISEHNRLYWYRQTLGQGPEFLTYFQNEAQLEKSRLLSDRFSAERPKGSFSTLEIQRTEQGDSAMYLCASSLIKPSAGNTIYFGEGSWLTVV.

This clone was seen just once. The J gene is TRBJ2-7, the V gene TRBV7-9; 7 bases map to TRBD2. Per the germline V gene, CDR1 is SEHNR and CDR2 is FQNEAQ (reference sequence). This CDR3 contains 15 residues. Germline trimming cut 4 bases from V and 2 bases from J; bases unmatched to any gene: 8. This CDR3 is CASSSGRETPYEQYF. The CDR3 nucleotides read TGTGCCAGCAGCTCAGGGAGGGAAACCCCCTACGAGCAGTACTTC.

The chain uses TRBV27 and TRBJ1-1; D is uncertain. The CDR3 has 13 residues. V was shortened by 5 bases and J by 0 bases, with 7 bases between the two germline ends. Looked up from germline, CDR1 is MNHEY and CDR2 is SMNVEV (reference sequence). This CDR3 reads CASSPYMNTEAFF. The CDR3, as DNA: TGTGCCAGCAGTCCCTATATGAACACTGAAGCTTTCTTT.

This chain joins TRBV9 and TRBJ2-1; 7 bases map to TRBD2. The CDR3 is 16 residues long. Unmatched junction bases numbered 8, after V lost 1 base and J lost 4 bases. Looked up from germline, CDR1 is SGDLS and CDR2 is YYNGEE. As DNA, the CDR3 is TGTGCCAGCAGCGTAAGTTCGCGGGAGCCATACAATGAGCAGTTCTTC. This gives the protein CASSVSSREPYNEQFF.

The table lists this clone with a count of one. The chain is built from TRBV19 and TRBJ2-1; 9 positions agree with TRBD2. Trimming took 7 bases from V and 5 from J; bases not matched to a gene: 6. The CDR3 sequence is 14 residues long. In germline, CDR1 is LNHDA, CDR2 SQIVND (reference sequence). CDR3 residues: CASNSREGHNEQFF. The CDR3 bases are TGTGCCAGTAACTCGCGGGAGGGCCACAATGAGCAGTTCTTC.

The chain couples TRBV4-2 to TRBJ2-7; no reliable D call. This CDR3 region has 14 residues. V lost 2 bases, J lost 2 bases, and 10 bases lay in between. Germline V gene sequence: CDR1 LGHNA, CDR2 YNFKEQ. This CDR3 reads CASSQPGLTYEQYF. As DNA, the CDR3 is TGTGCCAGCAGCCAACCAGGTCTGACCTACGAGCAGTACTTC.

Comments on this clone: Other DNA sequences in this specimen translate into the identical CDR3. The chain has TRBV28 and TRBJ2-7; a weak D match, TRBD2 (6 bases). Germline assignment: CDR1 MDHEN and CDR2 SYDVKM. V was pared by 3 bases and J by 1 base, with 10 bases between. The CDR3 consists of 14 residues. DNA for the CDR3: TGTGCCAGCAGTTTTTTCGGGGGATCCTACGAGCAGTACTTC. Translating it yields CASSFFGGSYEQYF.

V and J are TRBV11-2 and TRBJ2-7; a possible D gene is TRBD2 (6 bases). Germline-derived CDR1 and CDR2 are SGHAT and FQNNGV. Deletions cut 1 base from V and 3 bases from J, with 22 bases between. This CDR3 has 18 residues. CDR3: CASSLVRNVGAGFYEQYF. The CDR3 DNA reads TGTGCCAGCAGCTTAGTTAGAAACGTAGGAGCGGGCTTCTACGAGCAGTACTTC.

This clone was detected a few times. The chain links TRBV10-3 to TRBJ2-7; maybe TRBD2 (6 bases). This CDR3 spans 14 amino acids. V lost 8 bases and J 0 bases, leaving 14 bases between the germline ends. CDR1 is ENHRY and CDR2 is SYGVKD in the germline V gene. CDR3 amino acids: CAIAVGGSSYEQYF. The CDR3 nucleotides are TGTGCCATCGCAGTTGGGGGGAGCTCCTACGAGCAGTACTTC.

On this clone itself: Other DNA sequences in this specimen translate into the identical CDR3. This rearrangement joins TRBV27 to TRBJ2-7; 8 positions match TRBD1. Germline V gene lookup returns CDR1 MNHEY and CDR2 SMNVEV (reference sequence). With V trimmed by 5 bases and J by 4 bases, 7 bases remained unmatched. The CDR3 has 14 residues. The CDR3 nucleotides are TGTGCCAGCAGTCCGGGGACAGGACCTTACGAGCAGTACTTC. Protein: CASSPGTGPYEQYF.

The J gene is TRBJ2-5, the V gene TRBV29-1, with 14 bases aligning to TRBD2. Germline V gives CDR1 SQVTM, CDR2 ANQGSEA. The ends lost 6 bases at V and 3 bases at J; junction bases unmatched: 12. The length of the CDR3 is 17 residues. CDR3 protein: CSVDGTSGSKAEETQYF. DNA of the CDR3: TGCAGCGTGGACGGGACTAGCGGGAGTAAAGCGGAAGAGACCCAGTACTTC.

This chain's CDR3 is CASSPWVAGGLGEQYF. The CDR3 DNA is TGTGCCAGCAGCCCCTGGGTAGCGGGAGGTCTTGGCGAGCAGTACTTC. The V and J genes are TRBV7-2 and TRBJ2-7; the match to TRBD2 covers 10 bases. The V and J ends lost 5 bases and 6 bases, in that order; junction bases with no gene match: 13. The length of the CDR3 is 16 residues. From germline, CDR1 is SGHTA and CDR2 FQGNSA.

The chain joins TRBV10-2 to TRBJ2-7, with D possibly being TRBD1 (6 bases). Germline values: CDR1 WSHSY, CDR2 SAAADI. CDR3 length: 15 residues. The germline V and J ends were trimmed by 8 bases and 6 bases, with 23 bases remaining between them. CDR3 bases: TGCGCCAGCCGCGGATCAGGGCCAGGGGCACTCGAGCAGTACTTC. Protein: CASRGSGPGALEQYF.

CDR3 DNA sequence: TGTGCCAGCAGCCCCTCTTTGGCCAGCGGATTCTACGAGCAGTACTTC. This translates into CASSPSLASGFYEQYF. The V gene is TRBV14, the J gene TRBJ2-7; the D gene is possibly TRBD2 (5 bases). The V gene lost 4 bases and the J gene lost 3 bases, with 19 bases spanning the gap. The CDR3 extends over 16 amino acids. Germline V gene lookup returns CDR1 SGHDN and CDR2 FVKESK.

This clone has just a few counts. The chain has TRBV10-1 and TRBJ2-1, with a weak D call TRBD2 (6 bases). CDR1 and CDR2 (germline): WNHNN, SYGVQD (reference sequence). The CDR3 has 14 amino acids. V shed 5 bases and J shed 6 bases, with 14 bases lying between them. In DNA, the CDR3 is TGCGCCAGCAGTCGGGAGTCCGGTTTCAATGAGCAGTTCTTC. It encodes CASSRESGFNEQFF.

The rearrangement links TRBV2 to TRBJ2-1; 10 nucleotides align to TRBD1. This CDR3 spans 14 amino acids. Trimming cost V 4 bases and J 7 bases; bases outside gene matches: 4. Per the germline V gene, CDR1 is SNHLY and CDR2 is FYNNEI. The CDR3 spells CASSGQGARNEQFF. CDR3 DNA sequence: TGTGCCAGCAGTGGACAGGGGGCAAGGAATGAGCAGTTCTTC.

Concerning this clone itself: This specimen includes other DNA sequences encoding the same CDR3. This chain uses TRBV29-1 with TRBJ2-1, with 13 nucleotides matching TRBD2. In germline, CDR1 is SQVTM, CDR2 ANQGSEA. This CDR3 is built from 15 residues. Trimming took 5 bases from V and 0 from J; bases not matched to a gene: 1. The CDR3 DNA follows: TGCAGCGTTAGGACTAGCGGGAGCTCCTACAATGAGCAGTTCTTC. This codes for CSVRTSGSSYNEQFF.

J is TRBJ2-3 and V is TRBV9; 14 bases are shared with TRBD2. Losses at the gene ends were 3 bases for V and 5 bases for J; bases not matched to a gene: 5. There are 16 residues in the CDR3. The germline V gene encodes CDR1 SGDLS and CDR2 YYNGEE. CDR3 in DNA: TGTGCCAGCAGCGCGGGACTAGCGGGAGTTCTAGATACGCAGTATTTT. Amino acid sequence: CASSAGLAGVLDTQYF.

This clone has only one observation. Other nucleotide sequences from this sample produce the same CDR3. The chain employs TRBV7-8 and TRBJ2-7; D not certain. The length of the CDR3 is 13 residues. Trimming cost V 0 bases and J 4 bases, with 7 bases left between them. The germline CDR1 and CDR2 sequences are SGHVS and FQNEAQ. This chain's CDR3 is CASSLAPGYEQYF. The CDR3 DNA reads TGTGCCAGCAGCTTAGCGCCCGGGTACGAGCAGTACTTC. The whole variable domain, filled in from reference TRBV7-8 and TRBJ2-7, reads GAGVSQSPRYKVAKRGQDVALRCDPISGHVSLFWYQQALGQGPEFLTYFQNEAQLDKSGLPSDRFFAERPEGSVSTLKIQRTQQEDSAVYLCASSLAPGYEQYFGPGTRLTVT.

This clone was recorded only once. At one end, the junction sequence differs from germline, possibly due to a read error. The chain combines TRBV7-9 with TRBJ2-3; possible D gene TRBD2, 7 bases. The CDR3 runs 12 residues. The germline V gene encodes CDR1 SEHNR and CDR2 FQNEAQ (reference sequence). CDR3 in DNA: TGTGCCAGCAGCAAGGTGGGGGGGGGCTACAGTTTT. This gives the protein CASSKVGGGYSF.